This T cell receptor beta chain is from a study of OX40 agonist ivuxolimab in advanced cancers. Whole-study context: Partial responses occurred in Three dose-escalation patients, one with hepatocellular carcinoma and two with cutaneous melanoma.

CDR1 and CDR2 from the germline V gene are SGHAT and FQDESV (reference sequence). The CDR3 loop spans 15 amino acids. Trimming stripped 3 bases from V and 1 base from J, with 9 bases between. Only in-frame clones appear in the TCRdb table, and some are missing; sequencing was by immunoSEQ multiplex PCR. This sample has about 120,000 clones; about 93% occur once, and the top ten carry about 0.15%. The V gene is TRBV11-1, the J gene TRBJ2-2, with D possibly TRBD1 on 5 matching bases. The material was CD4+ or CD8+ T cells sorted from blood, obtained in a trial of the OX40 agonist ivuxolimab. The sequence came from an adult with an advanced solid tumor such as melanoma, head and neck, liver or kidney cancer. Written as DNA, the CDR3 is TGTGCCAGCAGCTTTGCAGGGAAGAACACCGGGGAGCTGTTTTTT. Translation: CASSFAGKNTGELFF.